This is a list of T cell receptor beta chains from one sample in a study of T cell repertoires in cytomegalovirus infection. TCRdb ran MiXCR on the reads and lists one entry per CDR3 protein. The table has roughly 500,000 distinct CDR3 sequences, approximately 10% seen once. Sequenced sample: PBMCs. Receptors originate from a human donor in good health (CMV status not recorded). Some clones in this sample may be carry-over from other donors' samples. Each CDR3 is given with its conserved first and last residue. Fields, in order: V gene, CDR3 protein.

>TRBV7-6
CASSLNGQGPTGELFF
>TRBV10-3
CAISVTPSGLETQYF
>TRBV19
CASRDTHQPQHF
>TRBV5-1
CASSRAQVSDEQYF
>TRBV6-2/TRBV6-3
CASSPDYFYTGELFF
>TRBV20-1
CSAQPLTTYEQYF
>TRBV5-1
CASSPGGGDSNQPQHF
>TRBV3-1
CASSQDPSRETQYF
>TRBV7-3
CASSLTWASGNNEQFF
>TRBV11-2
CASCPARGTGELSF
>TRBV9
CASSPGQGARLNTEAFF
>TRBV7-2
CASSPRTGSLDEQFF
>TRBV5-5
CASSSLNSNQPQHF